The clone carrying this TCR beta chain was seen more than once but under ten times. Its cognate antigen is unknown. The J segment lost 6 bases and the V segment lost 7 bases, leaving 8 bases of the junction unmatched. Per germline, CDR1 LNHDA and CDR2 SQIVND (reference sequence). The CDR3 contains 14 residues. These data are taken from a study of PD-1 blockade in mismatch repair-deficient tumors. About the study: Patients had more than ten mismatch repair-deficient cancer types, all previously treated and progressing. Study conclusions and caveats: Tumor-resident clones, often undetectable pretreatment in blood, expanded then contracted after pembrolizumab.

Data came from immunoSEQ multiplex PCR; TCRdb stores just in-frame clones and leaves some out. The table has tens of thousands of clones, 78% seen once. This sequence was found in an adult with mismatch repair-deficient cancer. This sample comprised peripheral blood, obtained 2 weeks after starting pembrolizumab. This rearrangement joins TRBV19 to TRBJ2-2; 7 bases agree with TRBD1. The CDR3 DNA sequence: TGTGCCAGTACGGAGACAGGGACCGCCGGGGAGCTGTTTTTT. Residues: CASTETGTAGELFF.